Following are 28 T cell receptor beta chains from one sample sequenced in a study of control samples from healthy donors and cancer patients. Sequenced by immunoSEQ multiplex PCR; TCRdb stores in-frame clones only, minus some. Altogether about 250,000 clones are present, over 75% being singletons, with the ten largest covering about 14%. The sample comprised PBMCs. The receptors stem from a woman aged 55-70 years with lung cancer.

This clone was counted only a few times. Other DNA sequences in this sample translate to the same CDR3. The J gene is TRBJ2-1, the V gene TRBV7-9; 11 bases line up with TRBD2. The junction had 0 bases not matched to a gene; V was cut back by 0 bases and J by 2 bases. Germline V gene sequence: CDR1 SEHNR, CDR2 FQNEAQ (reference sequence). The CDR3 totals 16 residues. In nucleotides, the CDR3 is TGTGCCAGCAGCTTAGCACTAGCGGGAGCCTACAATGAGCAGTTCTTC. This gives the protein CASSLALAGAYNEQFF. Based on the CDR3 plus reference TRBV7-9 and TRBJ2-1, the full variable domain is DTGVSQNPRHKITKRGQNVTFRCDPISEHNRLYWYRQTLGQGPEFLTYFQNEAQLEKSRLLSDRFSAERPKGSFSTLEIQRTEQGDSAMYLCASSLALAGAYNEQFFGPGTRLTVL.

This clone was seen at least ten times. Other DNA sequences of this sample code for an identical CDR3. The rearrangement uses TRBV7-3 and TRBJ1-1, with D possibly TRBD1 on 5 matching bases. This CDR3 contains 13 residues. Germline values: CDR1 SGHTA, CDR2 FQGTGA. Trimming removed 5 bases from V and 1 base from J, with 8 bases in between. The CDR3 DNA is TGTGCCAGCAGCGTCGACAGGAACACTGAAGCTTTCTTT. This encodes CASSVDRNTEAFF. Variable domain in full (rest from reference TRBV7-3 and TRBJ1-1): GAGVSQTPSNKVTEKGKYVELRCDPISGHTALYWYRQSLGQGPEFLIYFQGTGAADDSGLPNDRFFAVRPEGSVSTLKIQRTERGDSAVYLCASSVDRNTEAFFGQGTRLTVV.

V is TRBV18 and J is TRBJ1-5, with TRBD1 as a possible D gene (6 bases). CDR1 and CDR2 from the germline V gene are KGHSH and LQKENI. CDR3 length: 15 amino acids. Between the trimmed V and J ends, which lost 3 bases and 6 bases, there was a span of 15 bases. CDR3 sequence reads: CASSPATGLGQPQHF. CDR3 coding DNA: TGTGCCAGCTCACCCGCAACAGGGTTGGGTCAGCCCCAGCATTTT.

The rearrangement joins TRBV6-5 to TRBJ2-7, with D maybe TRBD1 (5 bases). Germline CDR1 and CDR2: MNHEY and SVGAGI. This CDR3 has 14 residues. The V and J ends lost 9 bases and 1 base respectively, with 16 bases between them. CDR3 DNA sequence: TGTGCCAGTAGAATGCGACAGATATCCTACGAGCAGTACTTC. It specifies CASRMRQISYEQYF.

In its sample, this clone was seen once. The CDR3 loop is CASSQGQGVIAGPEAFF. CDR3 DNA: TGTGCCAGCAGTCAAGGACAGGGGGTAATTGCTGGACCTGAAGCTTTCTTT. V gene TRBV28 combines with J gene TRBJ1-1; TRBD1 matches at 10 bases. The V gene's germline CDR1 is MDHEN and CDR2 SYDVKM. The CDR3 totals 17 residues. V was clipped by 5 bases and J by 6 bases; unmatched bases: 15.

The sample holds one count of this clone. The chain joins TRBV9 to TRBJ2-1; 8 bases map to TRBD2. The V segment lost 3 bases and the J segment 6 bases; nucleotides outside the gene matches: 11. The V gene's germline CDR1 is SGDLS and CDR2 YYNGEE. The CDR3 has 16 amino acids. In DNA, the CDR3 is TGTGCCAGCAGCGCTAGCCCGGCGGGAGGTAGCAATGAGCAGTTCTTC. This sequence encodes CASSASPAGGSNEQFF.

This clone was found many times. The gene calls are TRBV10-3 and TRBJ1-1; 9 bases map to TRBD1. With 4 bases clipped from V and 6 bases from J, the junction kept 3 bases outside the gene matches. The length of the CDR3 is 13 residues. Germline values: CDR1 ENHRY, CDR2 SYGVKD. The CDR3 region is CAISVTGGPEAFF. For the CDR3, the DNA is TGTGCCATCAGTGTTACAGGGGGCCCTGAAGCTTTCTTT.

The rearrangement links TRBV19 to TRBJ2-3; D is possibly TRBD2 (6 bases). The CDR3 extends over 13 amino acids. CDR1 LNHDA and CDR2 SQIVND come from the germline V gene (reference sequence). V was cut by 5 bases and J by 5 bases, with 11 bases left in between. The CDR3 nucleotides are TGTGCCAGTAGTGTGGGACTGTTAGATACGCAGTATTTT. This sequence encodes CASSVGLLDTQYF. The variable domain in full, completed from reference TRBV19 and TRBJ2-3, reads DGGITQSPKYLFRKEGQNVTLSCEQNLNHDAMYWYRQDPGQGLRLIYYSQIVNDFQKGDIAEGYSVSREKKESFPLTVTSAQKNPTAFYLCASSVGLLDTQYFGPGTRLTVL.

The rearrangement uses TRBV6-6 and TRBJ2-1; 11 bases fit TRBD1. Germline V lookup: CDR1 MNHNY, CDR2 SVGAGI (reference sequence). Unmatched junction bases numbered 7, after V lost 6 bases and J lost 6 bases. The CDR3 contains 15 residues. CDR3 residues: CASSLAGTGGNEQFF. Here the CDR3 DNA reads TGTGCCAGCAGCTTAGCCGGGACAGGGGGCAATGAGCAGTTCTTC.

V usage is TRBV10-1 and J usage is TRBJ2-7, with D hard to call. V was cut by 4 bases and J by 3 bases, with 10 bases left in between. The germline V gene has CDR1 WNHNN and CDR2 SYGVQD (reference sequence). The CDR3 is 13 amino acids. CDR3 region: CASSGGSLYEQYF. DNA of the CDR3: TGCGCCAGCAGTGGCGGCAGCCTCTACGAGCAGTACTTC.

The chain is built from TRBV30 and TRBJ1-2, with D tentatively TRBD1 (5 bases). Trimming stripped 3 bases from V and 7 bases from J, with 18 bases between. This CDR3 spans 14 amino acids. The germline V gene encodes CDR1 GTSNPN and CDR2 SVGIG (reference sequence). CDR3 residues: CAWRAPGGSGGYTF. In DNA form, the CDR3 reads TGTGCCTGGAGGGCCCCGGGGGGATCAGGTGGCTACACCTTC.

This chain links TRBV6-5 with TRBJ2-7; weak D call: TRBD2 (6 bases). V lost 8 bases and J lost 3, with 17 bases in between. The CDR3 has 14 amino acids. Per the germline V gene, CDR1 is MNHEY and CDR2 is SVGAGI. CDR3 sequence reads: CASGGWGRNYEQYF. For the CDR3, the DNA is TGTGCCAGCGGAGGGTGGGGACGGAACTACGAGCAGTACTTC.

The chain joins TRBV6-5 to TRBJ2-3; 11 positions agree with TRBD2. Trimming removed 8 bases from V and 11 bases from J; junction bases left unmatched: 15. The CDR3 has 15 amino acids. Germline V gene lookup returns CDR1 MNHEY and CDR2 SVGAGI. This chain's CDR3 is CASGEGLAVRVMQYF. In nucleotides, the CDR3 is TGTGCCAGCGGGGAGGGACTAGCGGTTCGAGTGATGCAGTATTTT.

The CDR3: CASSAHGGTGGEKLFF. The DNA of the CDR3 is TGTGCCAGCAGCGCCCACGGGGGGACAGGTGGTGAAAAACTGTTTTTT. J is TRBJ1-4 and V is TRBV9; 8 bases are a match to TRBD1. The ends lost 3 bases at V and 7 bases at J; junction bases unmatched: 11. Germline values: CDR1 SGDLS, CDR2 YYNGEE. CDR3 length: 16 amino acids.

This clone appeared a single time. CDR3 in amino acids: CASGIAGASSYEQYF. The CDR3 DNA reads as TGTGCCAGCGGTATAGCGGGCGCGAGCTCCTACGAGCAGTACTTC. V gene TRBV6-5 combines with J gene TRBJ2-7; 7 positions agree with TRBD2. Trimming at V came to 8 bases and at J to 0 bases, leaving 10 bases not matched to a gene. The germline V gene encodes CDR1 MNHEY and CDR2 SVGAGI. CDR3 length: 15 residues.

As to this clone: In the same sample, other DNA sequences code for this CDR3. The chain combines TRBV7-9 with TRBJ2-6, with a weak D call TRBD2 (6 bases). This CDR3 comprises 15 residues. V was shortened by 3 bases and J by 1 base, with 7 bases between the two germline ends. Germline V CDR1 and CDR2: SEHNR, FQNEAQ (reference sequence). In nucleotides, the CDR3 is TGTGCCAGCAGCTTGGGGGGATCTGGGGCCAACGTCCTGACTTTC. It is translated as CASSLGGSGANVLTF.

CDR3 sequence: CASRQERETQYF. The CDR3 DNA reads TGCGCCAGCAGACAAGAGCGGGAGACCCAGTACTTC. This chain connects TRBV5-1 to TRBJ2-5; the D gene is possibly TRBD2 (5 bases). Germline values: CDR1 SGHRS, CDR2 YFSETQ. V lost 5 bases and J lost 5, with 10 bases in between. The CDR3 sequence is 12 residues long.

Here the CDR3 reads CASSPEGQQKAFF. CDR3 nucleotide sequence: TGCGCCAGCAGCCCGGAGGGACAGCAAAAAGCTTTCTTT. The chain links TRBV5-1 to TRBJ1-1; 7 bases agree with TRBD1. Trimming cost V 4 bases and J 9 bases; bases outside gene matches: 9. The germline V gene encodes CDR1 SGHRS and CDR2 YFSETQ. The CDR3 extends over 13 amino acids.

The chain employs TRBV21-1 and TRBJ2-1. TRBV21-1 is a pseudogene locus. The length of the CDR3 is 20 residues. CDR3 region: CASSKGGAVKEESSYNEQFF. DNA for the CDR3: TGTGCCAGCAGCAAAGGTGGGGCAGTGAAGGAGGAAAGCTCCTACAATGAGCAGTTCTTC.

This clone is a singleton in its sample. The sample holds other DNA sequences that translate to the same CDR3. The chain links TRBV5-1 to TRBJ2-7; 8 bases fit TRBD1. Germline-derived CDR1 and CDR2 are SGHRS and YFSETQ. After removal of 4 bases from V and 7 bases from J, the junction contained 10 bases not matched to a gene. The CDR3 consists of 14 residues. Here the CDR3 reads CASSAGWTGNEQYF. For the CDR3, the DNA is TGCGCCAGCAGCGCCGGATGGACAGGGAATGAGCAGTACTTC.

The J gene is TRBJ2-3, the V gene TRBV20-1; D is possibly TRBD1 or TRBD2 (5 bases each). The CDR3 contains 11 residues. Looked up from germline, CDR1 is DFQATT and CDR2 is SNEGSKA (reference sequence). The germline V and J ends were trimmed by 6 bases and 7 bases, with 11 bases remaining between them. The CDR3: CSAIGAYTQYF. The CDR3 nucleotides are TGCAGTGCAATCGGGGCTTATACGCAGTATTTT.

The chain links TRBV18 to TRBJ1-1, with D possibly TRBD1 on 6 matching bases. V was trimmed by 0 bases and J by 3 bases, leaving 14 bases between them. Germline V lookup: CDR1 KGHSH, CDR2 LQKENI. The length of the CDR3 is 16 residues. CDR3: CASSPPNKGVDTEAFF. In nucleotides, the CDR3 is TGTGCCAGCTCACCACCCAATAAGGGGGTGGACACTGAAGCTTTCTTT.

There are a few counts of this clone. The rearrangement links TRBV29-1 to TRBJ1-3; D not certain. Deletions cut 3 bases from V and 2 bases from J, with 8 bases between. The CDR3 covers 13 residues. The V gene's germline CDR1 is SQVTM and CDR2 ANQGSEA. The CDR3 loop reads CSVEPATGNTIYF. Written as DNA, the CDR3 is TGCAGCGTTGAGCCCGCAACTGGAAACACCATATATTTT.

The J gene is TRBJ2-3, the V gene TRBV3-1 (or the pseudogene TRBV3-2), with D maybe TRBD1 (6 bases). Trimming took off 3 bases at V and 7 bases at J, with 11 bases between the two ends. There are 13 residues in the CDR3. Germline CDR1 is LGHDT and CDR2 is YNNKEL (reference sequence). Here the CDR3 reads CASSQQGSNTQYF. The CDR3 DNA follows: TGTGCCAGCAGCCAGCAGGGGTCAAATACGCAGTATTTT.

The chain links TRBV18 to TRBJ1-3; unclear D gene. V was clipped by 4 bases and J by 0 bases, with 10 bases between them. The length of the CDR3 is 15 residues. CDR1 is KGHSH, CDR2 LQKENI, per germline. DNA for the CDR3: TGTGCCAGCTCACTCGACGCATCCTCTGGAAACACCATATATTTT. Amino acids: CASSLDASSGNTIYF. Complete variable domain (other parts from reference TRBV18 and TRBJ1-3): NAGVMQNPRHLVRRRGQEARLRCSPMKGHSHVYWYRQLPEEGLKFMVYLQKENIIDESGMPKERFSAEFPKEGPSILRIQQVVRGDSAAYFCASSLDASSGNTIYFGEGSWLTVV.

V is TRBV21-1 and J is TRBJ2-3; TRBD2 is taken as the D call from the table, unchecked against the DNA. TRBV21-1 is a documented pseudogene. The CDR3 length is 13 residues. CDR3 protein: CARTRVSTDTQYF. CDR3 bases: TGTGCCCGTACCCGGGTGAGCACAGATACGCAGTATTTT.

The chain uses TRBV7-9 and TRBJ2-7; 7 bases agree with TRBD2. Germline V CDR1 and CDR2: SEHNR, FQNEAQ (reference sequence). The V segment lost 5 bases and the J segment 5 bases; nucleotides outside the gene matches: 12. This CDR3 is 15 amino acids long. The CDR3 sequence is CASSAPGGVRNEQYF. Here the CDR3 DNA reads TGTGCCAGCAGCGCTCCTGGGGGGGTACGGAACGAGCAGTACTTC.

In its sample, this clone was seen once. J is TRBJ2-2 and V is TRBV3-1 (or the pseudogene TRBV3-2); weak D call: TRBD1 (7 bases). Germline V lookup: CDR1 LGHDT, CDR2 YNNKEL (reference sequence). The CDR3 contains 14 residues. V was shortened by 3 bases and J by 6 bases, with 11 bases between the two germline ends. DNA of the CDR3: TGTGCCAGCAGCCAGGCAGGGGGGCCCGGGGAGCTGTTTTTT. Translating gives CASSQAGGPGELFF.